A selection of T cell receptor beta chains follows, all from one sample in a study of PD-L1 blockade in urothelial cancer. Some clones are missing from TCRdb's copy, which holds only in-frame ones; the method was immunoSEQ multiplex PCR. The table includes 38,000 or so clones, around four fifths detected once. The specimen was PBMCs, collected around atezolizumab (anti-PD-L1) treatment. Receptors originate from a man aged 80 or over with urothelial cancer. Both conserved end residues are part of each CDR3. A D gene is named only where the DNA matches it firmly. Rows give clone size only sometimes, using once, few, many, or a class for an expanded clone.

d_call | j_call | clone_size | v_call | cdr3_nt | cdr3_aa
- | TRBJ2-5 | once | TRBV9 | TGTGCCAGCAGCTCCCGAGATAGATGGGACTCCCGCCAAGAGACCCAGTACTTC | CASSSRDRWDSRQETQYF
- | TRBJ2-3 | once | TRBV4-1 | TGCGCCAGCAGCCAAGATGGTCTAGCGCTGGGAGATACGCAGTATTTT | CASSQDGLALGDTQYF
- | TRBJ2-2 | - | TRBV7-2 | TGTGCCAGCAGCTTAGCCGGGACTGCCACCGGGGAGCTGTTTTTT | CASSLAGTATGELFF
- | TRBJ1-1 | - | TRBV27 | TGTGCCAGCAGTCCCGACAGGCGAGGGGCTTTCTTT | CASSPDRRGAFF
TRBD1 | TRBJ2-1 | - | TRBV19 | TGTGCCAGTAGTATAGCGGTGGGACAGGGGGCGCGTTACTCCTACAATGAGCAGTTCTTC | CASSIAVGQGARYSYNEQFF
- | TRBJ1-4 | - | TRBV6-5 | TGTGCCAGCAGTTACTCGGGCAGTTTATCGGAAAAACTGTTTTTT | CASSYSGSLSEKLFF
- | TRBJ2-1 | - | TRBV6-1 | TGTGCCAGCGGGCCTTCCTACAATGAGCAGTTCTTC | CASGPSYNEQFF
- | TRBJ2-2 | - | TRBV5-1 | TGCGCCAGCAGCTTGGGGCACCACCCCACCGGGGAGCTGTTTTTT | CASSLGHHPTGELFF
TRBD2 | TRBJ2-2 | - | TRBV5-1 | TGCGCCAGCAGCTTTAGCGGGAGGGGCACCGGGGAGCTGTTTTTT | CASSFSGRGTGELFF
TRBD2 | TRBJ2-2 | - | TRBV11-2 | TGTGCCAGCAGCTATAGCGGGAGGGCCGATGCCGGGGAGCTGTTTTTT | CASSYSGRADAGELFF
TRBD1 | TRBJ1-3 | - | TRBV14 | TGTGCCAGCAGCCAACAGCTGGGACAGGGTGAAAACACCATATATTTT | CASSQQLGQGENTIYF
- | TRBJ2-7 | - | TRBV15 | TGTGCCACCAGCCGGACCCGCCAGGGGGCAAGCGGGATGAGCTACGAGCAGTACTTC | CATSRTRQGASGMSYEQYF
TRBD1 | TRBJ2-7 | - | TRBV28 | TGTGCCAGCAGTCCCTCCGGGTTGGGACAGTGGCCCTACGAGCAGTACTTC | CASSPSGLGQWPYEQYF
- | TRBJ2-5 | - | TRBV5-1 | TGCGCCAGCAGCTTGCAGACGGGGGTTTGGGAGACCCAGTACTTC | CASSLQTGVWETQYF
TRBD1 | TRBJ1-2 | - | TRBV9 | TGTGCCAGCAGCCCGGGGACAGGGGGCGAGAGCTATGGCTACACCTTC | CASSPGTGGESYGYTF
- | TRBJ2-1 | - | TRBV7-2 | TGTGCCAGCAGCTTCGCTAGCGTCTCCTACAATGAGCAGTTCTTC | CASSFASVSYNEQFF